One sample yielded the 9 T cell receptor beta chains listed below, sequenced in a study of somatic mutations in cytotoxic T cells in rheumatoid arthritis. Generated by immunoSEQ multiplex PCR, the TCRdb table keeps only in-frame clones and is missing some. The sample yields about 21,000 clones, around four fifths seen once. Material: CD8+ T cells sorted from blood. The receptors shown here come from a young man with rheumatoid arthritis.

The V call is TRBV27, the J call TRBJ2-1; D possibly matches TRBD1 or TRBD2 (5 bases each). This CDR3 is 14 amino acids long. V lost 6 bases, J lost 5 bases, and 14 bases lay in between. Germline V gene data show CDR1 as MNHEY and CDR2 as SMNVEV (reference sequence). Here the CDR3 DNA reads TGTGCCAGCAGCAGCTCCCGGGGACACAATGAGCAGTTCTTC. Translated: CASSSSRGHNEQFF.

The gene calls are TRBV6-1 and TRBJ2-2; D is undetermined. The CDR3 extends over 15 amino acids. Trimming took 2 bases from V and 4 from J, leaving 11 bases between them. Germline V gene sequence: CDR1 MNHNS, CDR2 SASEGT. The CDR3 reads CASSEWPDLTGELFF. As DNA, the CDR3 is TGTGCCAGCAGTGAATGGCCGGATCTCACCGGGGAGCTGTTTTTT.

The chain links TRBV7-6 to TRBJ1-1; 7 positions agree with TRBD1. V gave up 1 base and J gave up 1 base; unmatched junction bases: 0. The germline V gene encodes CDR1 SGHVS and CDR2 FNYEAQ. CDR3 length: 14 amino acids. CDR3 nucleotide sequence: TGTGCCAGCAGCTTAGGGACAGGGAACACTGAAGCTTTCTTT. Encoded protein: CASSLGTGNTEAFF.

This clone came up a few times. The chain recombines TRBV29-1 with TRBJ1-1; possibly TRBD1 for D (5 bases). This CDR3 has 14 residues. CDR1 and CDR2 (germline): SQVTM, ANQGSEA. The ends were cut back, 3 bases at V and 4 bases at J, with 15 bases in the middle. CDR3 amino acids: CSVDPGPSSTEAFF. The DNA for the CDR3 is TGCAGCGTTGATCCGGGACCCTCTTCCACTGAAGCTTTCTTT.

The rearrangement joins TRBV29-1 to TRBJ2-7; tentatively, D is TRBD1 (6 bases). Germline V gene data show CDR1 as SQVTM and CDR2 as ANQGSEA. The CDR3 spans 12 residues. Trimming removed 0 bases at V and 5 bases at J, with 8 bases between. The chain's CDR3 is CSVEDGTNEQYF. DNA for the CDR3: TGCAGCGTTGAAGACGGGACAAACGAGCAGTACTTC.

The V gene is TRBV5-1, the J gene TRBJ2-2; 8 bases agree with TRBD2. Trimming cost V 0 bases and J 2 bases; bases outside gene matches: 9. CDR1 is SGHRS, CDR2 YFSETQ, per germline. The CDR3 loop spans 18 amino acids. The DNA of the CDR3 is TGCGCCAGCAGCTTGGAGAGATGGATAGCGGGAAACACCGGGGAGCTGTTTTTT. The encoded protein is CASSLERWIAGNTGELFF.

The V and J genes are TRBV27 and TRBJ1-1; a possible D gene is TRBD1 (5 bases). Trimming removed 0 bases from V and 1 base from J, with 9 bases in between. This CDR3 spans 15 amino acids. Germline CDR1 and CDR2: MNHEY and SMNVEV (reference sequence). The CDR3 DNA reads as TGTGCCAGCAGTTTATCAACAGGCGCGAACACTGAAGCTTTCTTT. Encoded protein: CASSLSTGANTEAFF.

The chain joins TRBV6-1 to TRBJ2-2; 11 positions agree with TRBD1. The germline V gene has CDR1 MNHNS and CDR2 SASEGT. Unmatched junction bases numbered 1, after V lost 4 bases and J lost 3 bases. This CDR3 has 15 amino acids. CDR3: CASSGTGGDTGELFF. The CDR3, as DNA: TGTGCCAGCAGTGGGACAGGGGGCGACACCGGGGAGCTGTTTTTT.

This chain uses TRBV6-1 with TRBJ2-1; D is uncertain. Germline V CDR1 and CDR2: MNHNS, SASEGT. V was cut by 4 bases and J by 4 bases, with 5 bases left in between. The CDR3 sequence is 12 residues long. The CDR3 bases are TGTGCCAGCAGTGCCCCTTACAATGAGCAGTTCTTC. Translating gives CASSAPYNEQFF.